The rows below give T cell receptor beta chains drawn from one sample of a study of T-cell memory formation after mild COVID-19. MiXCR, applied by TCRdb to the 5' RACE reads, yields one record per CDR3 protein. The sample carries 210,000 or so distinct CDR3 sequences, about 16% recorded once. Input material: PBMCs or a T cell subset sorted from them (not recorded which). The source of these receptors is an adult woman who had mild COVID-19 (a few samples of this study predate the infection). Cell type and time point are not known. Each CDR3 is given with its conserved first and last residue. A D gene is named only where the DNA matches it firmly. Expanded clones are given a class, and other clones once, few, many or no size at all.

clone_size	d_call	v_call	j_call	cdr3_nt	cdr3_aa
many	TRBD1	TRBV4-2	TRBJ2-1	TGTGCCAGCAGCAAGGAGGACAGGATCGACCCACACAATGAGCAGTTCTTC	CASSKEDRIDPHNEQFF
.	.	TRBV12-3/TRBV12-4	TRBJ2-3	TGTGCCAGCAGTCCGGCGAGCGGTACTAGCACAGATACGCAGTATTTT	CASSPASGTSTDTQYF
few	.	TRBV14	TRBJ1-2	TGTGCCAGCAGCCACGGTGGGGTCTATGGCTACACCTTC	CASSHGGVYGYTF
.	.	TRBV20-1	TRBJ1-4	TGCAGTGCTAAGCAGGGAGTATACGAAAAACTGTTTTTT	CSAKQGVYEKLFF
.	TRBD1	TRBV5-4	TRBJ1-2	TGTGCCAGCAGCGTGGGACAGACCCACTATGGCTACACCTTC	CASSVGQTHYGYTF
.	.	TRBV3-1	TRBJ1-5	TGTGCCAGCAGCCCAGATGACGTTTTCCAGCCCCAGCATTTT	CASSPDDVFQPQHF
.	.	TRBV3-1	TRBJ2-1	TGTGCCAGCAGCCAAACGCTAGGGTCCTACAATGAGCAGTTCTTC	CASSQTLGSYNEQFF
.	TRBD2	TRBV20-1	TRBJ2-3	TGCAGTGCTACACGAGACCTAGCGGGGGCCCACACAGATACGCAGTATTTT	CSATRDLAGAHTDTQYF
few	TRBD2	TRBV2	TRBJ2-1	TGTGCCAGCAGTGACAGGACTAGCGGGAGTAATGAGCAGTTCTTC	CASSDRTSGSNEQFF
few	TRBD1	TRBV5-6	TRBJ2-7	TGTGCCAGCAGCTTTGGGACAGCGCTGGTCGAGCAGTACTTC	CASSFGTALVEQYF